This TCR beta chain was found in a study of blood T cell repertoires in COVID-19. Study at large: In each case, the material was cDNA or gDNA derived from T cells, B-cell-depleted T cells, or PBMCs.

Only one count was recorded for this clone. Germline assignment: CDR1 MNHEY and CDR2 SMNVEV (reference sequence). The trim removed 0 bases at V and 2 bases at J, leaving 4 bases unmatched. The CDR3 sequence is 15 residues long. Original methodology: Quantification of nucleated cells was approximated via reference gene primer amplification. The data were produced by immunoSEQ multiplex PCR, yet TCRdb's version contains in-frame clones alone and is incomplete. V and J calls and clone size are given by that table; D and trimming were obtained from the DNA. Among some 250,000 clones listed, roughly 80% were seen once.

The TCR was taken from a woman of 80 years or more with acute or convalescent COVID-19. The chain couples TRBV27 to TRBJ2-7; the match to TRBD2 covers 7 bases. Material for sequencing was peripheral blood. CDR3 bases: TGTGCCAGCAGTTTATCCCCGACTAGCACCTACGAGCAGTACTTC. Amino acid sequence: CASSLSPTSTYEQYF.